A selection of T cell receptor beta chains follows, all from one sample in a study of CDR3 diversity in severe acne. TCRdb analysed the PCR reads with MiXCR anew, one entry per CDR3 protein. Of roughly 100,000 distinct CDR3 sequences listed, 51% are singletons. Sequenced input: blood. The origin of the receptors is a male donor with acne. The conserved cysteine and the conserved F or W are not part of the CDR3 here. The order of the fields is D gene, V gene, J gene, CDR3 protein. The D gene is left open where the match is weak.

>NA|TRBV7-6|TRBJ2-1
ASSTGTHNEQF
>NA|TRBV5-5|TRBJ1-1
ASSHQGSSEAF
>TRBD1|TRBV10-3|TRBJ2-2
AIPGQTTGELF
>TRBD1|TRBV15|TRBJ2-7
ATSTDRGYEQY
>TRBD2|TRBV9|TRBJ2-3
ASSVGLAGSRPSTDTQY
>NA|TRBV24-1|TRBJ2-7
ATSDTGDYEQY
>TRBD2|TRBV10-1|TRBJ2-1
ASRGGKGLYNEQF
>TRBD2|TRBV4-2|TRBJ2-6
ASSQGTSSSGANVLT
>NA|TRBV7-8|TRBJ1-3
ASSSSNTIY
>NA|TRBV5-1|TRBJ1-2
ASSLVGGRGYT
>TRBD2|TRBV7-9|TRBJ2-3
ASSLAGTSGTMSQY
>NA|TRBV29-1|TRBJ2-5
SVAVTGQETQY
>NA|TRBV11-2|TRBJ1-2
ASSSSFDSNYGYT
>NA|TRBV6-1|TRBJ2-3
ASRRERYSTDTQY
>TRBD2|TRBV11-2|TRBJ2-7
ASSVTSGGSYEQY
>NA|TRBV28|TRBJ1-5
ASRRDQPQH
>NA|TRBV25-1|TRBJ1-4
ASSVGNEKLF
>NA|TRBV6-1|TRBJ2-7
ASSEGMRGLQAYEQY
>TRBD2|TRBV2|TRBJ2-3
ASSGLAGERTDTQY
>NA|TRBV9|TRBJ1-1
ASSVVRENTEAF